This T cell receptor (beta chain) was recovered during a study of cytomegalovirus exposure and HLA in healthy donors. This clone showed up just once. The study ran its PCR with 60 Vbeta and 13 Jbeta primers. Some clones are missing from TCRdb's copy, which holds only in-frame ones; the method was immunoSEQ multiplex PCR. The repertoire holds 150,000 to 200,000 clones, with approximately 59% as singletons. Trimming at V came to 4 bases and at J to 14 bases, leaving 9 bases not matched to a gene. The CDR3 is made up of 14 amino acids. Looked up from germline, CDR1 is LGHNA and CDR2 is YSLEER. This sequence originates from a man aged 40-55 years in good health and CMV-seronegative. This chain uses TRBV4-3 with TRBJ2-5; the match to TRBD2 covers 14 bases. Sequencing input: PBMCs. CDR3 nucleotide sequence: TGCGCCAGCAGCCCTAGGACTAGCGGGAGGCCCAGTTACTTC. It yields the protein CASSPRTSGRPSYF.